The TCR beta chain described here comes from a study of blood T cells in healthy people across ages. Study observations and caveats: Getting older went along with TCR beta diversity per million T cells dropping roughly linearly. In these data, TCR beta diversity tracked strongly with naive T cell percentage.

Germline CDR1 is MNHEY and CDR2 is SMNVEV (reference sequence). Trimming removed 2 bases at V and 0 bases at J, with 15 bases between. This CDR3 region has 17 residues. The authors ran a second PCR of about 7 to 12 cycles using a sample-barcoded 5' primer and a J-beta primer mix. MiXCR, run by TCRdb on the 5' RACE reads, gives a single entry per CDR3 protein. Altogether roughly 1.4 million distinct CDR3 sequences are present, around 59% being singletons, with the ten largest covering approximately 7%. A word on this clonotype: Its antigen is still unknown.

Healthy individuals of Caucasian origin from Russia, aged roughly 6 to 95, served as donors. Per-sample PBMC isolation yielded at least 7 million cells. The chain is built from TRBV27 and TRBJ2-3; TRBD1 is a possible D gene (6 bases). Input material: blood. The source is a man aged 18 to 29 in good health. This chain's CDR3 is CASSLTQGTTSTDTQYF. As DNA, the CDR3 is TGTGCCAGCAGTTTAACACAGGGAACGACTAGCACAGATACGCAGTATTTT.